This T cell receptor (beta chain) came from a study of CD8 T cells in ankylosing spondylitis. This clonotype came up many times. Its target is unknown. Between the trimmed V and J ends, which lost 8 bases and 0 bases, there was a span of 14 bases. CDR3 size: 15 residues. Germline assignment: CDR1 MDHEN and CDR2 SYDVKM. TCRdb redid the calling of the 5' RACE reads with MiXCR, one entry per CDR3 protein. The data show some 71,000 distinct CDR3 sequences, with about 5% seen just once and about 2.2% held by the top ten. Study-wide results and caveats: The authors reported significant enrichment of disease-linked clones in matched ankylosing spondylitis synovial fluid.

The source is a male donor with ankylosing spondylitis or in good health (not recorded which). The sequencing sample was made of blood, either unsorted or a sorted T cell fraction (not recorded which). The chain joins TRBV28 to TRBJ1-3; TRBD1 might be the D (5 bases). The CDR3, as DNA: TGTGCCAGCGCCCCTGGGGGGAACTCTGGAAACACCATATATTTT. Translating it yields CASAPGGNSGNTIYF.